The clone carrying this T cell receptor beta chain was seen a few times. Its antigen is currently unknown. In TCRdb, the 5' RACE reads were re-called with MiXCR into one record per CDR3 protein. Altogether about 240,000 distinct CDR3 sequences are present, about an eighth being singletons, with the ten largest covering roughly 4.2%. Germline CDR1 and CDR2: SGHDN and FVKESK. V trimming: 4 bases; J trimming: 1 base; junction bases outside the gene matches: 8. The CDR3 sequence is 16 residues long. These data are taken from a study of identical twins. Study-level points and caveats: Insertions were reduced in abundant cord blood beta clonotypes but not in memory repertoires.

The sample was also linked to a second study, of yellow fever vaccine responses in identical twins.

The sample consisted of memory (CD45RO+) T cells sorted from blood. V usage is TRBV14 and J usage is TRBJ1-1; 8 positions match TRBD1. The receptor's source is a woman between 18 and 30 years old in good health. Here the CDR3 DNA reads TGTGCCAGCAGCCTACGACAGGGGACAGGGAACACTGAAGCTTTCTTT. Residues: CASSLRQGTGNTEAFF.